Below are 26 T cell receptor beta chains sequenced from a single sample in a study of cytomegalovirus exposure and HLA in healthy donors. The PCR had 60 Vbeta and 13 Jbeta primers. Libraries were prepared by immunoSEQ multiplex PCR; TCRdb keeps only in-frame clonotypes and omits some of them. The table has approximately 240,000 clones, around 80% seen once; the top ten hold around 2.9%. The sample taken for sequencing was PBMCs. The source of these receptors is a woman aged 60 to 75 in good health and CMV-seropositive.

The CDR3 DNA is TGTGCCAGCAGTACTATTCCAGTGCGGGGGGGCCCCTACGAGCAGTACTTC. Its protein is CASSTIPVRGGPYEQYF. The chain couples TRBV2 to TRBJ2-7, with TRBD2 identical over 9 bases. The CDR3 is 17 residues long. Looked up from germline, CDR1 is SNHLY and CDR2 is FYNNEI. The trim removed 5 bases at V and 2 bases at J, leaving 13 bases unmatched.

This clone was observed once. The chain couples TRBV28 to TRBJ1-2; the D is unclear. Germline assignment: CDR1 MDHEN and CDR2 SYDVKM. Trimming shortened V by 6 bases and J by 2 bases, and 25 bases separated the two germline ends. The CDR3 consists of 18 residues. The CDR3 region is CASSSFIDAGRRNYGYTF. For the CDR3, the DNA is TGTGCCAGCAGCTCATTCATTGACGCGGGCAGGAGAAACTATGGCTACACCTTC.

The CDR3 protein is CAIGEVYEQYF. The CDR3 DNA reads TGTGCCATCGGGGAGGTCTACGAGCAGTACTTC. This chain joins TRBV10-3 and TRBJ2-7; TRBD2 might be the D (6 bases). V was clipped by 8 bases and J by 3 bases, with 8 bases between them. The CDR3 runs to 11 residues. The germline V gene has CDR1 ENHRY and CDR2 SYGVKD.

A word on this clone: Other nucleotide sequences from this sample produce the same CDR3. The chain couples TRBV11-2 to TRBJ1-1; TRBD1 agrees at 7 bases. V shed 5 bases, J shed 2 bases, and the junction held 5 bases outside the gene matches. This CDR3 is 14 amino acids long. In germline, CDR1 is SGHAT, CDR2 FQNNGV. The CDR3 sequence is CASSPGTANTEAFF. CDR3 in DNA: TGTGCCAGCAGCCCGGGGACAGCTAACACTGAAGCTTTCTTT. Supplemented by reference TRBV11-2 and TRBJ1-1, the full variable domain reads EAGVAQSPRYKIIEKRQSVAFWCNPISGHATLYWYQQILGQGPKLLIQFQNNGVVDDSQLPKDRFSAERLKGVDSTLKIQPAKLEDSAVYLCASSPGTANTEAFFGQGTRLTVV.

The CDR3 region has the DNA TGTGCCAGCTCACCTCTCGACAGCACTGAAGCTTTCTTT. Its protein product is CASSPLDSTEAFF. The chain has TRBV18 and TRBJ1-1; tentative D call: TRBD1 (5 bases). This CDR3 is built from 13 residues. Germline CDR1 KGHSH, CDR2 LQKENI. V was trimmed by 3 bases and J by 4 bases, leaving 9 bases between them.

The V and J genes are TRBV6-1 and TRBJ1-6, with TRBD1 as a possible D gene (5 bases). Trimming took off 4 bases at V and 10 bases at J, with 17 bases between the two ends. The germline CDR1 and CDR2 sequences are MNHNS and SASEGT. The CDR3 is made up of 15 amino acids. In DNA, the CDR3 is TGTGCCAGCAGTGGTGCACAAGGGGTCCAATCACCCCTCCACTTT. Protein sequence: CASSGAQGVQSPLHF.

The CDR3 here is CASSIGEIGETQYF. The CDR3 DNA follows: TGTGCCAGTAGTATAGGGGAGATCGGGGAGACCCAGTACTTC. This sequence joins TRBV19 and TRBJ2-5; weak D call: TRBD2 (5 bases). Germline CDR1 reads LNHDA; CDR2 reads SQIVND (reference sequence). This CDR3 comprises 14 residues. The germline V and J ends were trimmed by 1 base and 5 bases, with 11 bases remaining between them.

The V and J genes are TRBV7-2 and TRBJ2-2; TRBD1 matches at 8 bases. The V gene's germline CDR1 is SGHTA and CDR2 FQGNSA. CDR3 length: 15 amino acids. V lost 2 bases to trimming and J lost 6 bases; unmatched junction nucleotides: 5. CDR3 loop: CASSLRAGQAGELFF. CDR3 coding DNA: TGTGCCAGCAGCTTAAGGGCGGGACAGGCCGGGGAGCTGTTTTTT.

The chain links TRBV4-1 to TRBJ2-1; no definite D call. Germline V gene sequence: CDR1 MGHRA, CDR2 YSYEKL. V lost 3 bases and J 7 bases, leaving 7 bases between the germline ends. The CDR3 consists of 12 residues. Here the CDR3 reads CASSQVRNEQFF. DNA of the CDR3: TGCGCCAGCAGCCAGGTGCGAAATGAGCAGTTCTTC.

This clone has a handful of counts. The sample carries other DNA sequences with the same CDR3. The chain recombines TRBV30 with TRBJ2-7, with D perhaps TRBD2 (6 bases). This CDR3 has 12 residues. Germline V CDR1 and CDR2: GTSNPN, SVGIG (reference sequence). The ends were cut back, 0 bases at V and 4 bases at J, with 7 bases in the middle. CDR3 sequence: CAWSVGGYEQYF. In DNA form, the CDR3 reads TGTGCCTGGAGTGTTGGGGGGTACGAGCAGTACTTC.

The chain carries TRBV7-9 and TRBJ1-3, with TRBD1 matching 7 bases. This CDR3 has 13 residues. Germline CDR1 reads SEHNR; CDR2 reads FQNEAQ (reference sequence). With V trimmed by 10 bases and J by 8 bases, 11 bases remained unmatched. In nucleotides, the CDR3 is TGTGCCATCCTACCGGGACAGCCGCACACCATATATTTT. Protein sequence: CAILPGQPHTIYF.

This rearrangement joins TRBV4-1 to TRBJ2-4; D is perhaps TRBD2 (5 bases). Germline V gives CDR1 MGHRA, CDR2 YSYEKL. This CDR3 contains 17 residues. The V and J ends lost 2 bases and 7 bases respectively, with 21 bases between them. In DNA form, the CDR3 reads TGCGCCAGCAGCCAAAGGGCATCTAGTTCTAGCTTGAACATTCAGTACTTC. It is translated as CASSQRASSSSLNIQYF.

The chain recombines TRBV18 with TRBJ2-7; D possibly corresponds to TRBD1 (5 bases). The CDR3 spans 15 residues. Germline CDR1 and CDR2: KGHSH and LQKENI. Trimming removed 0 bases from V and 0 bases from J, with 9 bases in between. The CDR3 nucleotides read TGTGCCAGCTCACCACCGACAGCTCCCTCCTACGAGCAGTACTTC. Its protein product is CASSPPTAPSYEQYF.

The chain has TRBV19 and TRBJ1-2; no clear D gene. The CDR3 contains 12 residues. Germline-derived CDR1 and CDR2 are LNHDA and SQIVND (reference sequence). V was pared by 3 bases and J by 12 bases, with 14 bases between. CDR3 sequence reads: CASSIGEPTHTF. Here the CDR3 DNA reads TGTGCCAGTAGTATCGGGGAGCCAACTCACACCTTC.

This rearrangement joins TRBV19 to TRBJ2-1; 9 bases match TRBD2. V dropped 3 bases and J dropped 4; count of bases not matched to a gene: 4. The germline gives CDR1 LNHDA, CDR2 SQIVND (reference sequence). The CDR3 extends over 15 amino acids. The DNA of the CDR3 is TGTGCCAGTAGTATTTCTACTAGCGGGTACAATGAGCAGTTCTTC. Translated: CASSISTSGYNEQFF.

This sequence joins TRBV19 and TRBJ2-7; 9 bases match TRBD2. Germline lookup yields CDR1 LNHDA and CDR2 SQIVND (reference sequence). With 5 bases clipped from V and 5 bases from J, the junction kept 7 bases outside the gene matches. The CDR3 contains 14 residues. The DNA for the CDR3 is TGTGCCAGTAGTCGCGGGGGGGGTGTTGACGAGCAGTACTTC. Translated, it gives CASSRGGGVDEQYF.

V is TRBV4-2 and J is TRBJ2-3; 12 bases are shared with TRBD2. Germline assignment: CDR1 LGHNA and CDR2 YNFKEQ. The CDR3 contains 18 residues. V dropped 3 bases and J dropped 2; count of bases not matched to a gene: 9. CDR3 sequence (DNA): TGTGCCAGCAGCCAGAGTACTAGCGGGGGGCGAGTCACAGATACGCAGTATTTT. This codes for CASSQSTSGGRVTDTQYF.

The V and J genes are TRBV4-3 and TRBJ2-3; 9 positions agree with TRBD2. Looked up from germline, CDR1 is LGHNA and CDR2 is YSLEER. The CDR3 has 17 residues. Unmatched junction bases numbered 8, after V lost 0 bases and J lost 4 bases. The CDR3 sequence is CASSQEPRGGASDTQYF. The DNA for the CDR3 is TGCGCCAGCAGCCAAGAGCCCCGCGGGGGGGCCTCAGATACGCAGTATTTT.

This rearrangement joins TRBV30 to TRBJ2-5; a possible D gene is TRBD1 (6 bases). TRBJ2-7 explains the end of the DNA better; the J call may be wrong. The CDR3 sequence is 15 residues long. The germline CDR1 and CDR2 sequences are GTSNPN and SVGIG (reference sequence). The chain's CDR3 is CAWSFAQGYKDEQYF. CDR3 bases: TGTGCCTGGAGTTTTGCCCAGGGGTATAAGGACGAGCAGTACTTC.

V usage is TRBV19 and J usage is TRBJ2-3; D remains unclear. Trimming removed 3 bases at V and 0 bases at J, with 7 bases between. Germline CDR1 and CDR2: LNHDA and SQIVND (reference sequence). This CDR3 is built from 14 residues. CDR3 nucleotides: TGTGCCAGTAGTATCCAGAAGAGCACAGATACGCAGTATTTT. Translation: CASSIQKSTDTQYF.

The chain recombines TRBV6-1 with TRBJ1-4; D remains unclear. Germline CDR1 MNHNS, CDR2 SASEGT. The CDR3 has 13 amino acids. V was pared by 6 bases and J by 7 bases, with 12 bases between. The CDR3 reads CASSPRRPEKLFF. CDR3 coding DNA: TGTGCCAGCAGCCCGCGGAGACCTGAAAAACTGTTTTTT.

This clone came up once. Other nucleotide sequences in the sample specify the same CDR3. The chain has TRBV11-3 and TRBJ2-1; D ambiguous. The CDR3 loop spans 16 amino acids. Per germline, CDR1 SGHNT and CDR2 YENEEA. Deletions cut 0 bases from V and 1 base from J, with 10 bases between. The CDR3 bases are TGTGCCAGCAGCTTAGAAGGAACTATTTCCTACAATGAGCAGTTCTTC. This encodes CASSLEGTISYNEQFF.

The CDR3 sequence is CASSDQGAEYEQYF. As DNA, the CDR3 is TGTGCCAGCAGTGATCAGGGGGCGGAGTACGAGCAGTACTTC. The chain is built from TRBV2 and TRBJ2-5; TRBD1 matches at 8 bases. The J call may be faulty, since TRBJ2-7 better matches the DNA end. Germline-derived CDR1 and CDR2 are SNHLY and FYNNEI. The CDR3 runs to 14 residues.

The chain couples TRBV5-1 to TRBJ2-5, with 8 bases aligning to TRBD1. The ends lost 0 bases at V and 3 bases at J; junction bases unmatched: 7. This CDR3 is 16 amino acids long. CDR1 is SGHRS and CDR2 is YFSETQ in the germline V gene. CDR3 amino acids: CASSLADRGGEETQYF. The CDR3 nucleotides read TGCGCCAGCAGCTTGGCCGACAGGGGAGGAGAAGAGACCCAGTACTTC.

The J gene is TRBJ1-2, the V gene TRBV2, with TRBD1 matching 11 bases. The CDR3 sequence is 13 residues long. In germline, CDR1 is SNHLY, CDR2 FYNNEI. Losses at the gene ends were 6 bases for V and 7 bases for J; bases not matched to a gene: 4. The CDR3 sequence is CASRGDRGIGYTF. CDR3 nucleotide sequence: TGTGCCAGCAGGGGGGACAGGGGGATTGGCTACACCTTC.

V gene TRBV5-1 combines with J gene TRBJ2-5; 7 bases match TRBD1. The J call may be in error: the DNA end matches TRBJ2-7 better. The V gene's germline CDR1 is SGHRS and CDR2 YFSETQ. CDR3 size: 15 residues. CDR3 protein: CASSLEGDRVGEQYF. The CDR3 nucleotides are TGCGCCAGCAGCTTGGAAGGTGACAGGGTAGGCGAGCAGTACTTC.